These T cell receptor beta chains were read from a single sample in a study of blood T cell repertoires in COVID-19. Only in-frame clones appear in the TCRdb table, and some are missing; sequencing was by immunoSEQ multiplex PCR. The table lists more than 120,000 clones, just under 90% of them singletons. The sequenced material came from peripheral blood. Receptors were obtained from a woman between 50 and 59 years old with active or convalescent COVID-19. The CDR3 runs from the conserved cysteine through the conserved F or W. A D gene is named only where the DNA matches it firmly. Clone size is not always given. Where it is, it says once, few, many or a class for expanded clones.

>TRBJ1-3|TRBD1|TRBV5-6|once
TGTGCCAGCAGCCTGTTGGCGGGACAGGGAGTGGGAAACACCATATATTTT
CASSLLAGQGVGNTIYF
>TRBJ1-1|TRBD1|TRBV10-3|-
TGTGCCATCAGTGTAGGACAGGGAAGCACTGAAGCTTTCTTT
CAISVGQGSTEAFF
>TRBJ1-2|TRBD1|TRBV19|-
TGTGCCAGTAGTATTTCTGGGACAGCGAACGCAAACTATGGCTACACCTTC
CASSISGTANANYGYTF
>TRBJ1-6|-|TRBV28|-
TGTGCCAGCCTCCCGTCGTGGGAGGTGGGATCCTATAATTCACCCCTCCACTTT
CASLPSWEVGSYNSPLHF
>TRBJ2-1|-|TRBV7-9|-
TGTGCCAGCAGCCCGAAGACTCAGTACAATGGGCAGTTCTTC
CASSPKTQYNGQFF
>TRBJ1-6|TRBD1|TRBV7-9|few
TGTGCCAGCAGCCCGCTAGGGACAGATAATTCACCCCTCCACTTT
CASSPLGTDNSPLHF
>TRBJ2-1|-|TRBV5-1|-
TGCGCCAGCAGCTTCGACAGTGTAGGATGGAATGAGCAGTTCTTC
CASSFDSVGWNEQFF
>TRBJ2-7|TRBD2|TRBV10-3|-
TGTGCCATCAGTGACTATCCCCGCGTTAGCGGGAGCACCTACGAGCAGTACTTC
CAISDYPRVSGSTYEQYF
>TRBJ1-6|TRBD1|TRBV7-6|-
TGTGCCAGCAGCTTAGCGGGACAGGGTGATTCACCCCTCCACTTT
CASSLAGQGDSPLHF
>TRBJ2-1|-|TRBV6-5|-
TGTGCCAGCAGTTACTCTGTAGGGGAGGCCTACAATGAGCAGTTCTTC
CASSYSVGEAYNEQFF
>TRBJ2-7|-|TRBV11-2|-
TGTGCCAGCAGCTCGTGGCGGGTTTCCTACGAGCAGTACTTC
CASSSWRVSYEQYF
>TRBJ1-1|TRBD1|TRBV7-8|-
TGTGCCAGCAGCTGGGAGGACAGGGGGCCCTTGAACACTGAAGCTTTCTTT
CASSWEDRGPLNTEAFF
>TRBJ2-1|TRBD2|TRBV10-3|-
TGTGCCATCAGTGAGCCGGGACTAGCGGGAGCGGGGGACAATGAGCAGTTCTTC
CAISEPGLAGAGDNEQFF
>TRBJ1-6|-|TRBV19|-
TGTGCCAGTAGTATGAGTTTCGCGGGTGCCGGGCGTAATTCACCCCTCCACTTT
CASSMSFAGAGRNSPLHF
>TRBJ2-2|-|TRBV4-2|-
TGTGCCAGCAGCCAAAGCTCTAAGCCCCACACCGGGGAGCTGTTTTTT
CASSQSSKPHTGELFF